The next 2 T cell receptor beta chains were all read from a single sample in a study of T cell responses to AZD1222 COVID-19 vaccine. Sequenced by immunoSEQ multiplex PCR; TCRdb stores in-frame clones only, minus some. This repertoire shows some 120,000 clones, roughly 85% found once; its top ten account for approximately 1.6%. The sequences come from peripheral blood, collected on day 0 of AZD1222 vaccination. The receptors were gathered from an adult in good health.

J is TRBJ1-1 and V is TRBV5-4, with 7 bases that match TRBD1. Germline V gene lookup returns CDR1 SGHNT and CDR2 YYREEE (reference sequence). The CDR3 has 15 residues. The J segment lost 0 bases and the V segment lost 0 bases, leaving 2 bases of the junction unmatched. The CDR3 coding sequence is TGTGCCAGCAGCTTGGTAGGGGGCATGAACACTGAAGCTTTCTTT. This codes for CASSLVGGMNTEAFF.

The chain is built from TRBV30 and TRBJ2-7; 7 bases align to TRBD2. Germline loops: CDR1 GTSNPN, CDR2 SVGIG (reference sequence). The CDR3 consists of 14 residues. V lost 0 bases to trimming and J lost 2 bases; unmatched junction nucleotides: 4. The CDR3 DNA sequence: TGTGCCTGGAGTGTCGGAGCGGGAACCTACGAGCAGTACTTC. This codes for CAWSVGAGTYEQYF.